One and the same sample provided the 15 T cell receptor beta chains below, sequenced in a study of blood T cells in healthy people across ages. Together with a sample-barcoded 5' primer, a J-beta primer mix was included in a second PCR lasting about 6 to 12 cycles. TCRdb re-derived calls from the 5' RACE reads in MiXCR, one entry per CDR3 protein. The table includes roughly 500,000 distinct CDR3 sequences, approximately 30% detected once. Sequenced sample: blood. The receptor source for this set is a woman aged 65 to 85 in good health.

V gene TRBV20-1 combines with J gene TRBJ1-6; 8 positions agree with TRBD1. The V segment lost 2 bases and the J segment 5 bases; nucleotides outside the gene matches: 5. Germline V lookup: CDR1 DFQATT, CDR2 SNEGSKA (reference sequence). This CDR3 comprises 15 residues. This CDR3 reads CSARFSGQDNSPLHF. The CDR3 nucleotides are TGCAGTGCTAGATTTTCGGGACAGGATAATTCACCCCTCCACTTT.

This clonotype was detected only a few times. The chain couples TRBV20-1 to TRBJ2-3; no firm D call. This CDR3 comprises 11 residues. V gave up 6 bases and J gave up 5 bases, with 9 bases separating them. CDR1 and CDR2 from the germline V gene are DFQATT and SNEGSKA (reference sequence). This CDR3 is CSAQTRDTQYF. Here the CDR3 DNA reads TGCAGTGCCCAAACGAGAGATACGCAGTATTTT.

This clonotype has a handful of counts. The chain's CDR3 is CSANRLVGPDTQYF. The CDR3 DNA follows: TGCAGTGCTAATAGACTAGTTGGTCCAGATACGCAGTATTTT. The rearrangement links TRBV20-1 to TRBJ2-3; the D gene is possibly TRBD2 (6 bases). Germline assignment: CDR1 DFQATT and CDR2 SNEGSKA (reference sequence). The ends were cut back, 4 bases at V and 4 bases at J, with 15 bases in the middle. CDR3 length equals 14 residues.

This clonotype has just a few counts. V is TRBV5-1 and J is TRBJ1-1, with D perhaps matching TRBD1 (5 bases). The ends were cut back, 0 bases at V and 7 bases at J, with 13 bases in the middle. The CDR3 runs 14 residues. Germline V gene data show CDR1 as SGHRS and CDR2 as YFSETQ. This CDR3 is CASSLEFGQGEAFF. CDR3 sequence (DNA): TGCGCCAGCAGCTTGGAATTTGGGCAGGGTGAAGCTTTCTTT. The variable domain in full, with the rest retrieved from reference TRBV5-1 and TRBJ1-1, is KAGVTQTPRYLIKTRGQQVTLSCSPISGHRSVSWYQQTPGQGLQFLFEYFSETQRNKGNFPGRFSGRQFSNSRSEMNVSTLELGDSALYLCASSLEFGQGEAFFGQGTRLTVV.

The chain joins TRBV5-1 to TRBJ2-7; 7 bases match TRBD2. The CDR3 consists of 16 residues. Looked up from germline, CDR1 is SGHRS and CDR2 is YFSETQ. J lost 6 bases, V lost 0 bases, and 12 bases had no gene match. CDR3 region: CASSLAPSGGSSEQYF. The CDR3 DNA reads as TGCGCCAGCAGCTTGGCCCCGTCGGGGGGTAGTTCCGAGCAGTACTTC.

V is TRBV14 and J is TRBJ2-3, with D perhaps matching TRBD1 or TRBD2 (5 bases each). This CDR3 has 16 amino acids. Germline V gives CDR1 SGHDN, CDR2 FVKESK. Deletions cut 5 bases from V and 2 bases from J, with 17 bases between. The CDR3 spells CASSNPGDDLTDTQYF. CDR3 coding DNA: TGTGCCAGCAGCAACCCTGGGGACGACCTCACAGATACGCAGTATTTT.

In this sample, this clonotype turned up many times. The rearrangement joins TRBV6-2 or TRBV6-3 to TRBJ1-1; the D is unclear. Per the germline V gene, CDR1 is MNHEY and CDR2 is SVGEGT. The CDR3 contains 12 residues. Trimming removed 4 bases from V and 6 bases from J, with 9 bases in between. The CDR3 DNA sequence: TGTGCCAGCAGTTCGGTACCGGCTGAAGCTTTCTTT. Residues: CASSSVPAEAFF.

CDR3 amino acids: CASSVLSSTDTQYF. For the CDR3, the DNA is TGTGCCAGCAGCGTCCTAAGTAGCACAGATACGCAGTATTTT. The J gene is TRBJ2-3, the V gene TRBV9, with D unresolved. Germline V CDR1 and CDR2: SGDLS, YYNGEE. This CDR3 has 14 amino acids. The V and J ends lost 2 bases and 0 bases respectively, with 7 bases between them.

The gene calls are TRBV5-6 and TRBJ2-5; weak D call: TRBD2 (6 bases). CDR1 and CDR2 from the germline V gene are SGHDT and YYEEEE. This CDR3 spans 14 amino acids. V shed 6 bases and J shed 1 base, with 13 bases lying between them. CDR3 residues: CASTKTRLQETQYF. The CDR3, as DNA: TGTGCCAGCACCAAGACTAGACTCCAAGAGACCCAGTACTTC.

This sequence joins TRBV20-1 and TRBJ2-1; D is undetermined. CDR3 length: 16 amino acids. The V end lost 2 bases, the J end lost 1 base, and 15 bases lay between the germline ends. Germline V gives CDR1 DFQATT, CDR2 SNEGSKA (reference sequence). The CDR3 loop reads CSARSSSSYSYNEQFF. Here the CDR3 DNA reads TGCAGTGCTAGAAGCTCAAGTTCGTATTCCTACAATGAGCAGTTCTTC.

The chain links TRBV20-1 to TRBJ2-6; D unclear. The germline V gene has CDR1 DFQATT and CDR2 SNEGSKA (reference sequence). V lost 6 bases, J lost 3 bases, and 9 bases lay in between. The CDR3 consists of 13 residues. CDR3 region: CSANENGANVLTF. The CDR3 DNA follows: TGCAGTGCAAACGAAAATGGGGCCAACGTCCTGACTTTC.

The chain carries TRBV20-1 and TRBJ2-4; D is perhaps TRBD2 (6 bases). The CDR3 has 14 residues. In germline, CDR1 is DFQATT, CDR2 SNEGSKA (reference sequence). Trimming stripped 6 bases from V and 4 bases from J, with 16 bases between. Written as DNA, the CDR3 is TGCAGTGCAAACTCCCCGGGACTGAAAAACATTCAGTACTTC. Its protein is CSANSPGLKNIQYF.

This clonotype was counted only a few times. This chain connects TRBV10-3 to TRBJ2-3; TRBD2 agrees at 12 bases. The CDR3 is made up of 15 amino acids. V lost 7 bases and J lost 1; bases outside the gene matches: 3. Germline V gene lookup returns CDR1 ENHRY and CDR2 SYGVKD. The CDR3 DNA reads TGTGCCATCACCCGGACTAGCGGGGGCACAGATACGCAGTATTTT. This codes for CAITRTSGGTDTQYF.

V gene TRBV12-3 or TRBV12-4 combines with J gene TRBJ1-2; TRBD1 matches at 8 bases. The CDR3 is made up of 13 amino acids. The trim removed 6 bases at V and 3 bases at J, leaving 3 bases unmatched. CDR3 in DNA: TGTGCCAGCAGAGACAGGGGCGACTATGGCTACACCTTC. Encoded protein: CASRDRGDYGYTF.

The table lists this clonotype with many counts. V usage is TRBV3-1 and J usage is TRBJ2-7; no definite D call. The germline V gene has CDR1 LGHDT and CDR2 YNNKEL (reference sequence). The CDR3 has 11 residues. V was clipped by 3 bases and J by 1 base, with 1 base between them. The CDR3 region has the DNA TGTGCCAGCAGCCAGTCCTACGAGCAGTACTTC. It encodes CASSQSYEQYF.